This TCR beta chain is drawn from a study of blood T cell repertoires in COVID-19. As for the study in general: The United States, Italy and Spain provided the acute and convalescent COVID-19 samples.

This clone was counted between two and nine times. In the authors' workflow: Amplification of reference gene primers provided the estimated nucleated cell counts. Method: immunoSEQ multiplex PCR; TCRdb's copy keeps in-frame clones and lacks some. Clonal size and the V and J genes are those of that table, whereas D and trimming came from the DNA. The sample contains approximately 450,000 clones, roughly 90% of which appear only once. CDR1 and CDR2 from the germline V gene are LGHDT and YNNKEL (reference sequence). The CDR3 length is 14 residues. V shed 1 base, J shed 8 bases, and the junction held 6 bases outside the gene matches.

The rearrangement links TRBV3-1 (or the pseudogene TRBV3-2) to TRBJ1-1; 8 nucleotides agree with TRBD1. The sequence came from a woman aged 25 to 45 with acute or convalescent COVID-19. The source material was peripheral blood. CDR3 protein: CASSQAGGAEEAFF. As DNA, the CDR3 is TGTGCCAGCAGCCAAGCAGGGGGCGCGGAGGAAGCTTTCTTT.